A single sample is the source of the 10 T cell receptor beta chains below, sequenced in a study of cytomegalovirus exposure and HLA in healthy donors. Sequencing used immunoSEQ multiplex PCR; TCRdb keeps in-frame clones, though not all of them. The data contain more than 130,000 clones, 70% to 90% of them singletons. Material: PBMCs. Receptors were obtained from a young woman in good health and CMV-seropositive.

This chain joins TRBV2 and TRBJ1-5; D might be TRBD1 (5 bases). The germline V and J ends were trimmed by 2 bases and 0 bases, with 20 bases remaining between them. Germline CDR1 is SNHLY and CDR2 is FYNNEI. The length of the CDR3 is 19 residues. The DNA of the CDR3 is TGTGCCAGCAGTGAACACGAAATACAGACAGATTATAGCAATCAGCCCCAGCATTTT. The encoded protein is CASSEHEIQTDYSNQPQHF.

The CDR3 bases are TGTGCCAGCAGCTGGGCAGGTCCCACAGATACGCAGTATTTT. Protein product: CASSWAGPTDTQYF. This chain joins TRBV7-2 and TRBJ2-3; D remains ambiguous. The germline V and J ends were trimmed by 4 bases and 2 bases, with 10 bases remaining between them. CDR3 length: 14 residues. Germline V gene sequence: CDR1 SGHTA, CDR2 FQGNSA.

The chain couples TRBV6-1 to TRBJ1-2; 9 bases map to TRBD1. V shed 7 bases, J shed 0 bases, and the junction held 6 bases outside the gene matches. This CDR3 comprises 15 residues. Germline V gene data show CDR1 as MNHNS and CDR2 as SASEGT. The CDR3 reads CASTQDRGTNYGYTF. The CDR3 DNA follows: TGTGCCAGCACCCAGGACAGGGGCACTAACTATGGCTACACCTTC.

The J gene is TRBJ2-7, the V gene TRBV28; no clear D gene. Germline V gene lookup returns CDR1 MDHEN and CDR2 SYDVKM. V was shortened by 4 bases and J by 6 bases, with 10 bases between the two germline ends. This CDR3 has 12 amino acids. CDR3: CASSSLGLEQYF. The CDR3, as DNA: TGTGCCAGCAGTTCCCTGGGCCTCGAGCAGTACTTC.

This clone is a singleton in its sample. The rearrangement links TRBV29-1 to TRBJ2-7; 7 bases fit TRBD1. V was pared by 7 bases and J by 2 bases, with 8 bases of the junction left unmatched. The CDR3 sequence is 13 residues long. Germline V lookup: CDR1 SQVTM, CDR2 ANQGSEA. As DNA, the CDR3 is TGCAGCGGAATCCGGGACAGTCCCTACGAGCAGTACTTC. Translation: CSGIRDSPYEQYF.

The chain has TRBV19 and TRBJ2-7; 12 nucleotides line up with TRBD2. The CDR3 loop spans 15 amino acids. Trimming took 5 bases from V and 4 from J; bases not matched to a gene: 6. Germline V CDR1 and CDR2: LNHDA, SQIVND (reference sequence). This CDR3 is CASSGRTSGIYEQYF. The CDR3 DNA reads TGTGCCAGTAGTGGAAGGACTAGCGGGATATACGAGCAGTACTTC.

The J gene is TRBJ2-1, the V gene TRBV10-3; 12 positions agree with TRBD2. The CDR3 has 18 amino acids. The J segment lost 4 bases and the V segment lost 6 bases, leaving 13 bases of the junction unmatched. In germline, CDR1 is ENHRY, CDR2 SYGVKD. CDR3 protein: CAIRRTSGIYEGYNEQFF. The DNA for the CDR3 is TGTGCCATCAGAAGGACTAGCGGGATTTACGAGGGTTACAATGAGCAGTTCTTC.

The chain joins TRBV14 to TRBJ2-1; no definite D call. CDR1 is SGHDN, CDR2 FVKESK, per germline. The CDR3 is 16 amino acids. The V end lost 0 bases, the J end lost 0 bases, and 9 bases lay between the germline ends. Here the CDR3 reads CASSQDAESSYNEQFF. CDR3 nucleotide sequence: TGTGCCAGCAGCCAAGACGCGGAGAGCTCCTACAATGAGCAGTTCTTC.

The V call is TRBV4-2, the J call TRBJ1-3; D might be TRBD1 (5 bases). CDR1 is LGHNA and CDR2 is YNFKEQ in the germline V gene. This CDR3 spans 17 amino acids. The V gene lost 0 bases and the J gene lost 2 bases, with 14 bases spanning the gap. This chain's CDR3 is CASSQEALGGAGNTIYF. CDR3 DNA: TGTGCCAGCAGCCAAGAAGCCCTCGGGGGAGCTGGAAACACCATATATTTT.

The V call is TRBV5-6, the J call TRBJ1-5, with 10 nucleotides matching TRBD1. The CDR3 loop spans 18 amino acids. With V trimmed by 2 bases and J by 6 bases, 14 bases remained unmatched. The V gene's germline CDR1 is SGHDT and CDR2 YYEEEE. As DNA, the CDR3 is TGTGCCAGCAGCTTTCGCGGGACAGGGGACATGAGGGGTCAGCCCCAGCATTTT. Its translation is CASSFRGTGDMRGQPQHF.